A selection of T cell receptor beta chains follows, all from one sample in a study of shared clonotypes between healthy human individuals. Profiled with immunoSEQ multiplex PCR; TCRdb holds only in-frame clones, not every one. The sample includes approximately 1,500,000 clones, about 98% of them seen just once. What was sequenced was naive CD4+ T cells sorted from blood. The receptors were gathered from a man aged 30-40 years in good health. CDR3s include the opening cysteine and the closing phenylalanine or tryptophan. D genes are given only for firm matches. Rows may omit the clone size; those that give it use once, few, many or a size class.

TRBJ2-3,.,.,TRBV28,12,TGTGCCAGCAGTTTAGTCGGGGCGGGGTGGCATTTT,CASSLVGAGWHF
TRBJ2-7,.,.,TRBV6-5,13,TGTGCCAGCCGTCGGGATGCCTCCTACGAGCAGTACTTC,CASRRDASYEQYF
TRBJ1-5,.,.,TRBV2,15,TGTGCCAGCAGTACCCGGACCACGCCCAATCAGCCCCAGCATTTT,CASSTRTTPNQPQHF
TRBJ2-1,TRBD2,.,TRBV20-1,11,TGCAGTGCTACGGGGGGAGATGAGCAGTTCTTC,CSATGGDEQFF
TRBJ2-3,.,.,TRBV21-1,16,TGTGCCAGCAGCGATCTAGCGGGAGCTTGGGCAGATACGCAGTATTTT,CASSDLAGAWADTQYF
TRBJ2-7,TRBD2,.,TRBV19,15,TGTGCCAGTAGTCGCGGGACTAGCGGTCTATACGAGCAGTACTTC,CASSRGTSGLYEQYF
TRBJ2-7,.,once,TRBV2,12,TGTGCCAGCAGACGGCTAACCTACGAGCAGTACTTC,CASRRLTYEQYF
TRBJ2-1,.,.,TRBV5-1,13,TGCGCCAGCAGCGCAAACACGGGAGACGAGCAGTTCTTC,CASSANTGDEQFF
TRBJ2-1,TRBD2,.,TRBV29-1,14,TGCAGCGTGGTAGCGGGAAGCTCCTACAATGAGCAGTTCTTC,CSVVAGSSYNEQFF
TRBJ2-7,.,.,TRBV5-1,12,TGCGCCAGCAGCTTGGACGTCTACGAGCAGTACTTC,CASSLDVYEQYF
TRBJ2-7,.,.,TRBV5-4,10,TGTGCCAGCGAGGCGGCCGAGCAGTACTTC,CASEAAEQYF
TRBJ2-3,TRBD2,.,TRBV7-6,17,TGTGCCAGCAGCTTCCCAACTAGCGGGAGAGTGGAAGATACGCAGTATTTT,CASSFPTSGRVEDTQYF
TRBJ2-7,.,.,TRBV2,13,TGTGCCACTAATTTAGAGAGAAGCTACGAGCAGTACTTC,CATNLERSYEQYF
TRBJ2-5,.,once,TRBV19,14,TGTGCCAGTAGTGGTCAAGGAGGGAGGGAGACCCAGTACTTC,CASSGQGGRETQYF
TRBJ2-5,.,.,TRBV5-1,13,TGCGCCAGCAGCTACGGGACGCAAGAGACCCAGTACTTC,CASSYGTQETQYF
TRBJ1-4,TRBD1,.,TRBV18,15,TGTGCCAGCTCATCAACAGGGGGCTTGGGTGAAAAACTGTTTTTT,CASSSTGGLGEKLFF
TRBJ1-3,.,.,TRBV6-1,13,TGTGCCAGCACCGAACAAGTTGGAAACACCATATATTTT,CASTEQVGNTIYF
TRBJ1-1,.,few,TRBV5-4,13,TGTGCCAGCAGCTTGAAAGTGAACACTGAAGCTTTCTTT,CASSLKVNTEAFF
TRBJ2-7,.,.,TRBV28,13,TGTGCCAGCAGTTTGTCTCAGTGGTACGAGCAGTACTTC,CASSLSQWYEQYF
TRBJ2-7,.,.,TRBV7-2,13,TGTGCCAGCAGCTTAAGTAAGGGCTACGAGCAGTACTTC,CASSLSKGYEQYF
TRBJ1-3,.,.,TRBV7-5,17,TGTGCCAGAAGCTTAGGGGTCAGACGGTCCTCTGGAAACACCATATATTTT,CARSLGVRRSSGNTIYF
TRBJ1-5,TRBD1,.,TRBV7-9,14,TGTGCCAGCAGCTTAGTTGGGACAGGGGGGCCCCAGCATTTT,CASSLVGTGGPQHF
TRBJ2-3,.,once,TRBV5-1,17,TGCGCCAGCAGCTTGGAAGGACATGAAGCTAGCACAGATACGCAGTATTTT,CASSLEGHEASTDTQYF
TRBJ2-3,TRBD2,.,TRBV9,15,TGTGCCAGCAGCGTAGTAACTAGCGGCACAGATACGCAGTATTTT,CASSVVTSGTDTQYF
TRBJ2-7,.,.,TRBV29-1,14,TGCAGCGTTGTTTGGCAGGGGAGGAACTACGAGCAGTACTTC,CSVVWQGRNYEQYF
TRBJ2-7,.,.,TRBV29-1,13,TGCAGCGTTGATCGTCGGGGCTGGAACGAGCAGTACTTC,CSVDRRGWNEQYF
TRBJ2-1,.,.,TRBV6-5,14,TGTGCCAGCAGTTACGGGCTAGCGAACAATGAGCAGTTCTTC,CASSYGLANNEQFF
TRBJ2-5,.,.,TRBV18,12,TGTGCCAGCTCAACCGGAGCTGAGACCCAGTACTTC,CASSTGAETQYF
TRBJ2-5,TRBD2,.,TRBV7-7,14,TGTGCCAGCAGCCCGGCCGGACTAGGGGAGACCCAGTACTTC,CASSPAGLGETQYF
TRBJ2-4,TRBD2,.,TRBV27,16,TGTGCCAGCAGGTCTAGCGGTGACCTAGCCAAAAACATTCAGTACTTC,CASRSSGDLAKNIQYF
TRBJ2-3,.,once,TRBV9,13,TGTGCCAGCAGCGTAGGTGTGGCAGATACGCAGTATTTT,CASSVGVADTQYF
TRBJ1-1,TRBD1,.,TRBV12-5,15,TGTGCTAGTGGTTCGGGACAGGGACTGAACACTGAAGCTTTCTTT,CASGSGQGLNTEAFF
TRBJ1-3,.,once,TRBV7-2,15,TGTGCCAGCAGCTCCGGGGTCCACTCTGGAAACACCATATATTTT,CASSSGVHSGNTIYF
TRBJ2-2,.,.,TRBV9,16,TGTGCCAGCAGCGTAGTTATCCGGGGCGCAGCCGGGGAGCTGTTTTTT,CASSVVIRGAAGELFF
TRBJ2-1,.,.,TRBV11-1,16,TGTGCCAGCAGATTGCGGCTTCCGGGCCCCTACAATGAGCAGTTCTTC,CASRLRLPGPYNEQFF
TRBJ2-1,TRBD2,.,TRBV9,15,TGTGCCAGCAGCGTAAACCTGCGGGAGGGAGGTGAGCAGTTCTTC,CASSVNLREGGEQFF
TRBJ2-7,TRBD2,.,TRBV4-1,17,TGCGCCAGCAGCCAAACGGTTCGGGCAGGGAGGGCCTACGAGCAGTACTTC,CASSQTVRAGRAYEQYF
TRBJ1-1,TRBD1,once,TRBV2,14,TGTGCCAGCAGTCAGGGGGCTGGGGACACTGAAGCTTTCTTT,CASSQGAGDTEAFF
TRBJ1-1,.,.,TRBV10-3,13,TGTGCCATCAGTGGATTAGAGAGCACTGAAGCTTTCTTT,CAISGLESTEAFF
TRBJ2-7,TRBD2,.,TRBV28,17,TGTGCCAGCAGTCCCCGAATCGGACTAGCGGGAGCCTACGAGCAGTACTTC,CASSPRIGLAGAYEQYF
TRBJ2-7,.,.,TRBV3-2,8,TGTGCCAGCAGCCAAGGCCCCTTC,CASSQGPF
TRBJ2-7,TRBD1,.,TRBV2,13,TGTGCCAGCACCATTGGACAGGGGTACGAGCAGTACTTC,CASTIGQGYEQYF
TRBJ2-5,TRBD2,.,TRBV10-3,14,TGTGCCATTGGGACTAGCGGGCCCCAAGAGACCCAGTACTTC,CAIGTSGPQETQYF
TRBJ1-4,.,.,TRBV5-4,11,TGTGCCAGCAGCTTGGGACAGGAACTGTTTTTT,CASSLGQELFF
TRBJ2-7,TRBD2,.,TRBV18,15,TGTGCCAGCTCACCGCCGGGACTAGCGACCTACGAGCAGTACTTC,CASSPPGLATYEQYF
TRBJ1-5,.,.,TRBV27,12,TGTGCCAGCAGTTCCCCCAATCAGCCCCAGCATTTT,CASSSPNQPQHF